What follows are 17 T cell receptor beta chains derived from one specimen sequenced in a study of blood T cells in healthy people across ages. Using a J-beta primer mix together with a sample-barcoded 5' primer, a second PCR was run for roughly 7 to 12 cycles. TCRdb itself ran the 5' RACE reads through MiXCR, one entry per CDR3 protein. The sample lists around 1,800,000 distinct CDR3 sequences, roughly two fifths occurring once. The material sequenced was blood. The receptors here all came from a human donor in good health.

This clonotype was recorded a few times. The CDR3, as DNA: TGTGCCAGCAGCGGTAACTCTCAGGGGCTGGAGACCCAGTACTTC. Protein sequence: CASSGNSQGLETQYF. The genes are TRBV5-6 and TRBJ2-5, with D tentatively TRBD1 (6 bases). The CDR3 is 15 amino acids. V shed 4 bases and J shed 5 bases, with 18 bases lying between them. Germline V gene lookup returns CDR1 SGHDT and CDR2 YYEEEE.

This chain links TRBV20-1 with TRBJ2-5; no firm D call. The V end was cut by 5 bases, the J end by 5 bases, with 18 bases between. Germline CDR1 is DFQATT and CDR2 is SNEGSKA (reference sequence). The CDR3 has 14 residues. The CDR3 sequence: CSARASQPRETQYF. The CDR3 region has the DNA TGCAGTGCTCGGGCAAGCCAGCCTCGGGAGACCCAGTACTTC.

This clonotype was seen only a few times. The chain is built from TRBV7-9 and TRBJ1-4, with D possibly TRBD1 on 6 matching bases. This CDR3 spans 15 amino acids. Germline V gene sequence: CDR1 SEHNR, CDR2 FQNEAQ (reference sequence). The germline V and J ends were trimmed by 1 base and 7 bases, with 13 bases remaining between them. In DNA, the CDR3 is TGTGCCAGCAGCTTAGAGGGGGGCGTGGGTGAAAAACTGTTTTTT. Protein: CASSLEGGVGEKLFF.

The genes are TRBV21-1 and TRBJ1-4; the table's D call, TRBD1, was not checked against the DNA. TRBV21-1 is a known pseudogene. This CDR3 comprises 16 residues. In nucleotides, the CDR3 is TGTGCCAGCAGCTTCCCCTGGACAGAACCCAATGAAAAACTGTTTTTT. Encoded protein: CASSFPWTEPNEKLFF.

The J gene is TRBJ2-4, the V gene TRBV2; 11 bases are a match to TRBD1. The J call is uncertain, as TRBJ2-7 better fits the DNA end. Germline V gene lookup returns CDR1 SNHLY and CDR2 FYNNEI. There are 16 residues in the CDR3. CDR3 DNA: TGTGCCAGCAGGCCCAGGACAGGGGGCGTAGGGAGCGAGCAGTACTTC. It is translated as CASRPRTGGVGSEQYF.

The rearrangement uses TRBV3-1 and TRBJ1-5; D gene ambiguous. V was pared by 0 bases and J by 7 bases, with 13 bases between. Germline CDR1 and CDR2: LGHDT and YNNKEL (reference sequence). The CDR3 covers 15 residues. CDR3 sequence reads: CASSQDTEHGQPQHF. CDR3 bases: TGTGCCAGCAGCCAAGATACCGAACATGGGCAGCCCCAGCATTTT.

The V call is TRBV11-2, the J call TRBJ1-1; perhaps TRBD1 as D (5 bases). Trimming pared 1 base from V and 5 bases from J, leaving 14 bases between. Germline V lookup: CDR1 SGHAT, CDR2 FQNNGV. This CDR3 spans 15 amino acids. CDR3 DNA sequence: TGTGCCAGCAGCTTAGTGGGACTACAAGTTACTGAAGCTTTCTTT. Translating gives CASSLVGLQVTEAFF.

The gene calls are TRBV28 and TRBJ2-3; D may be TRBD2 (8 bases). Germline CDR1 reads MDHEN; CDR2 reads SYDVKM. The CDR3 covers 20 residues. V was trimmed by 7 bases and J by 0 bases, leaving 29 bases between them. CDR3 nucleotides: TGTGCCAGCACCACCTGGCAGGGGGGCGCCGGGACTAGTAGCACAGATACGCAGTATTTT. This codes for CASTTWQGGAGTSSTDTQYF.

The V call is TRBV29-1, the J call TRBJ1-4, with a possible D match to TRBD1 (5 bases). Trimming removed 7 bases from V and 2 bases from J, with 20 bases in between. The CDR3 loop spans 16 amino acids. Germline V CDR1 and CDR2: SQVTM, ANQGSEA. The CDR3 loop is CSARLIGTDTNEKLFF. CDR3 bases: TGCAGCGCAAGACTTATAGGGACCGACACTAATGAAAAACTGTTTTTT.

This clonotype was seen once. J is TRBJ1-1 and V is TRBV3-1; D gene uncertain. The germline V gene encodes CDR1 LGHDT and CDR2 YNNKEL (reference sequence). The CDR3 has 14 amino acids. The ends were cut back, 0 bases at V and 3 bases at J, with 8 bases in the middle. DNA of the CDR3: TGTGCCAGCAGCCAAGAGGGCGACCACACTGAAGCTTTCTTT. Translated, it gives CASSQEGDHTEAFF.

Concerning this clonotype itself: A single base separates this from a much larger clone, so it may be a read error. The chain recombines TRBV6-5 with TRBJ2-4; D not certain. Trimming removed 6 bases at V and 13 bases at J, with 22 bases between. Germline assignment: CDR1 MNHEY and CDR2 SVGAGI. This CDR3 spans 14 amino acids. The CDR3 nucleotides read TGTGCCAGCAGCTCCCAGGTCAGCCCCTACGGGCAGTACTTC. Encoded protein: CASSSQVSPYGQYF.

CDR3 amino acids: CASRGAGGRAKNIQYF. The CDR3 DNA follows: TGTGCCAGCAGGGGAGCGGGGGGGCGGGCCAAAAACATTCAGTACTTC. The chain joins TRBV6-1 to TRBJ2-4, with TRBD2 matching 10 bases. Germline loops: CDR1 MNHNS, CDR2 SASEGT. The CDR3 runs 16 residues. Trimming at V came to 6 bases and at J to 1 base, leaving 6 bases not matched to a gene.

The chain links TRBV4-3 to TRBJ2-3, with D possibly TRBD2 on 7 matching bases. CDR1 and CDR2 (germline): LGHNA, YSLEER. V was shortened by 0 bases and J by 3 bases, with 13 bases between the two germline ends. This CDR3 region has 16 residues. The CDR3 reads CASSQDGRGGTDTQYF. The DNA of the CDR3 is TGCGCCAGCAGCCAAGATGGTAGGGGGGGGACAGATACGCAGTATTTT.

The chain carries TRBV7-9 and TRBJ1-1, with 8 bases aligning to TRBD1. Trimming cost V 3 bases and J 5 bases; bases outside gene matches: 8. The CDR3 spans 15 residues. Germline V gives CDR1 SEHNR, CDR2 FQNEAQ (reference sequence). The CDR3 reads CASSFSRTGRTEAFF. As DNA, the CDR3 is TGTGCCAGCAGCTTTTCTCGGACAGGGCGGACTGAAGCTTTCTTT.

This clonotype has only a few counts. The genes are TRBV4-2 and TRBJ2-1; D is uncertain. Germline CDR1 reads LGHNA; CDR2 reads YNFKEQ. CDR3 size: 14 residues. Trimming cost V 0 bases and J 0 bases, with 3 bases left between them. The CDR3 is CASSQDSSYNEQFF. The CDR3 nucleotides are TGTGCCAGCAGCCAAGACAGCTCCTACAATGAGCAGTTCTTC.

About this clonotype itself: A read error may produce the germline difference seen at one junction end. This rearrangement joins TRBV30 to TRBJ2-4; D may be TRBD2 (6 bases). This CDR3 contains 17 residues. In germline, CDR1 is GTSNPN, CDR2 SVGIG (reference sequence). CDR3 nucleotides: TGTGCCTGGAGGATCACCTCCGGGCTCCGGGAGAATTCACCCCTCCACTTC. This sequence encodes CAWRITSGLRENSPLHF.

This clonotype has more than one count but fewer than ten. As DNA, the CDR3 is TGTGCCAGCAGCCTCTCCCGGCGGGCTAGAAGCACAGATACGCAGTATTTT. Translation: CASSLSRRARSTDTQYF. This chain links TRBV9 with TRBJ2-3, with TRBD2 as a possible D gene (5 bases). Germline-derived CDR1 and CDR2 are SGDLS and YYNGEE. V gave up 4 bases and J gave up 0 bases, with 18 bases separating them. The CDR3 extends over 17 amino acids.